This T cell receptor (beta chain) was profiled in a study of Graves' ophthalmopathy and Graves' hyperthyroidism. Study-wide points: As the model predicted ophthalmopathy progression, it achieved a sensitivity of 70% to 71% and a specificity of roughly 73%.

Note on this clonotype: The antigen is unknown.

The TCR beta CDR3 regions underwent amplification from RNA transcripts. Second-round multiplex PCR followed a first-round RT-PCR using HTBI primers. MiXCR, run by TCRdb on the multiplex PCR reads, gives a single entry per CDR3 protein. The sample contains 200,000 to 300,000 distinct CDR3 sequences, around 45% of which appear only once. Trimming took 0 bases from V and 1 from J, leaving 8 bases between them. Germline CDR1 KGHDR, CDR2 SFDVKD. The CDR3 covers 15 residues. This clonotype was sampled from an adult man with Graves' ophthalmopathy. Input material: peripheral blood. This sequence joins TRBV24-1 and TRBJ2-5; D unclear. In DNA, the CDR3 is TGTGCCACCAGTGATTTGGAAGGGCTCCAAGAGACCCAGTACTTC. Translated, it gives CATSDLEGLQETQYF.